One sample yielded the 10 T cell receptor beta chains listed below, sequenced in a study of blood T cell repertoires in COVID-19. Generated by immunoSEQ multiplex PCR, the TCRdb table keeps only in-frame clones and is missing some. The repertoire holds about 160,000 clones, with approximately 91% as singletons. Sample: peripheral blood. Receptor source: a man between 18 and 29 years old with acute or convalescent COVID-19.

This chain links TRBV28 with TRBJ2-7; the D is unclear. The length of the CDR3 is 13 residues. CDR1 MDHEN and CDR2 SYDVKM come from the germline V gene. The germline V and J ends were trimmed by 6 bases and 1 base, with 10 bases remaining between them. The CDR3, as DNA: TGTGCCAGCAGCCCCACGGGTTCCTACGAGCAGTACTTC. Translation: CASSPTGSYEQYF.

The chain joins TRBV6-5 to TRBJ2-3; no firm D call. Trimming removed 6 bases from V and 0 bases from J, with 7 bases in between. The CDR3 runs 13 residues. Per the germline V gene, CDR1 is MNHEY and CDR2 is SVGAGI. CDR3 sequence (DNA): TGTGCCAGCAGGACATTAAGCACAGATACGCAGTATTTT. It encodes CASRTLSTDTQYF.

As DNA, the CDR3 is TGTGCCAGTAGTATCGTGTTCTTCGCGGAAAGGAGCTCCTACAATGAGCAGTTCTTC. Its translation is CASSIVFFAERSSYNEQFF. The chain uses TRBV19 and TRBJ2-1; D not certain. Germline CDR1 reads LNHDA; CDR2 reads SQIVND (reference sequence). Trimming left V 3 bases short and J 0 bases short, with 21 bases between. The CDR3 has 19 residues.

The genes are TRBV6-6 and TRBJ2-2; TRBD2 matches 7 bases. The CDR3 covers 14 residues. V shed 0 bases and J 7 bases; nucleotides not matched to a gene: 2. Germline-derived CDR1 and CDR2 are MNHNY and SVGAGI (reference sequence). Here the CDR3 reads CASSYSRGFGELFF. As DNA, the CDR3 is TGTGCCAGCAGTTACTCGCGGGGGTTCGGGGAGCTGTTTTTT.

The V and J genes are TRBV5-1 and TRBJ1-2, with D perhaps matching TRBD1 (5 bases). Trimming shortened V by 0 bases and J by 8 bases, and 17 bases separated the two germline ends. CDR1 SGHRS and CDR2 YFSETQ come from the germline V gene. This CDR3 is built from 15 residues. The CDR3, as DNA: TGCGCCAGCAGCTTGGCCACGGGAGGGACTAGAGGCTACACCTTC. This codes for CASSLATGGTRGYTF.

This clone was seen more than once but under ten times. This chain joins TRBV11-2 and TRBJ1-4; D remains ambiguous. This CDR3 has 14 amino acids. Germline assignment: CDR1 SGHAT and CDR2 FQNNGV. Trimming removed 6 bases from V and 8 bases from J, with 16 bases in between. Written as DNA, the CDR3 is TGTGCCAGCAGGCGGGCGGATTATCGCGAAAAACTGTTTTTT. Protein sequence: CASRRADYREKLFF.

This clone appeared a single time. The chain uses TRBV27 and TRBJ1-1; D possibly corresponds to TRBD1 (6 bases). Per germline, CDR1 MNHEY and CDR2 SMNVEV (reference sequence). The V gene lost 3 bases and the J gene lost 5 bases, with 13 bases spanning the gap. This CDR3 spans 14 amino acids. CDR3 loop: CASSFRTAPTEAFF. For the CDR3, the DNA is TGTGCCAGCAGTTTTCGGACAGCGCCGACTGAAGCTTTCTTT.

The chain uses TRBV7-8 and TRBJ1-1; TRBD1 agrees at 7 bases. Per the germline V gene, CDR1 is SGHVS and CDR2 is FQNEAQ. This CDR3 comprises 19 residues. With V trimmed by 2 bases and J by 0 bases, 15 bases remained unmatched. The CDR3 sequence: CASSLILSGTALMNTEAFF. CDR3 in DNA: TGTGCCAGCAGCTTAATCTTGTCCGGGACAGCGCTTATGAACACTGAAGCTTTCTTT.

The V call is TRBV6-5, the J call TRBJ1-2; 7 bases match TRBD1. The CDR3 extends over 14 amino acids. Trimming took 6 bases from V and 4 from J; bases not matched to a gene: 8. Germline CDR1 MNHEY, CDR2 SVGAGI. The CDR3 region has the DNA TGTGCCAGCAGCCTCACAGGGGACGTCTATGGCTACACCTTC. It encodes CASSLTGDVYGYTF.

This rearrangement joins TRBV20-1 to TRBJ2-1, with D possibly matching TRBD2 (5 bases). CDR1 and CDR2 (germline): DFQATT, SNEGSKA (reference sequence). This CDR3 is built from 11 residues. Trimming stripped 7 bases from V and 9 bases from J, with 13 bases between. Here the CDR3 DNA reads TGCAGTGGGCGGGCCGCCGTTGAGCAGTTCTTC. It specifies CSGRAAVEQFF.